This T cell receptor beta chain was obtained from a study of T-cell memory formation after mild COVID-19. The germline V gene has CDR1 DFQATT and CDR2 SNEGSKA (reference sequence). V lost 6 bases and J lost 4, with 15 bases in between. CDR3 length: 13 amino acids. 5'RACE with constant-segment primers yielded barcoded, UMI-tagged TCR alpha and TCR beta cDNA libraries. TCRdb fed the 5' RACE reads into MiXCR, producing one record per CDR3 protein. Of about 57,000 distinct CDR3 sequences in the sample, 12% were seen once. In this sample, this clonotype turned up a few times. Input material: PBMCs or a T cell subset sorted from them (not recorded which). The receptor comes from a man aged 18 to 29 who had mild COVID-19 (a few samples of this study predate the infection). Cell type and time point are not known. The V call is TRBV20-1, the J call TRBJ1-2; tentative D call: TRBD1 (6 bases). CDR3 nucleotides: TGCAGTGCAAATAACAGGGTTAGCTATGGCTACACCTTC. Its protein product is CSANNRVSYGYTF.